This record covers a single T cell receptor (beta chain). What it binds is not known. Study processing details: ImmunoSEQ output lacked quality scores and full-length reads, limiting matched filtering. Repertoires were generated with immunoSEQ multiplex PCR, while TCRdb's copy carries only in-frame clones and drops some. V and J calls and clone size follow that table, whereas D and trimming were derived from the DNA. The data hold over a million clones, with 78% observed a single time. The data are from a study of shared clonotypes between healthy human individuals. V dropped 1 base and J dropped 3; count of bases not matched to a gene: 10. CDR3 size: 17 residues. Germline-derived CDR1 and CDR2 are LGHNA and YSLEER. A split of CD4+ cells into CD45RA+ naive and CD45RA-negative memory subsets was performed. Findings and limits, study-wide: Expectations were that clonotype sharing among donors would be affected by sequencing depth.

This clonotype originated in a man aged 18 to 29 in good health. Some clones in this sample may be carry-over from other donors' samples. The sequenced sample consisted of memory CD4+ T cells from PBMCs. Subset specified: CD45RA-negative fraction. The rearrangement links TRBV4-3 to TRBJ2-7; 9 bases are shared with TRBD2. As DNA, the CDR3 is TGCGCCAGCAGCCAAGCCGCCGTAGCGGGAGAATACTACGAGCAGTACTTC. It yields the protein CASSQAAVAGEYYEQYF.